This entry lists 30 T cell receptor beta chains sequenced from one sample in a study of read filtering for tumor transcriptome and immune sequencing. Molecular barcoded adaptors covering alpha/delta and beta/gamma chains were used on around 370 ng RNA. TCRdb re-called the reads through MiXCR, storing one row per CDR3 protein. The sample has some 120,000 distinct CDR3 sequences; approximately 12% are singletons. The sequenced sample consisted of a population of CD138-negative cells sorted from bone marrow. The receptors shown here come from a donor aged 40 or over with multiple myeloma.

The table lists this clonotype with a few counts. The chain uses TRBV21-1 and TRBJ2-7. TRBV21-1 represents a pseudogene. The CDR3 runs 15 residues. DNA for the CDR3: TGTGCCAGCAGCCCTAGGACGGAGAGCTCCTACGAGCAGTACTTC. This codes for CASSPRTESSYEQYF.

This clonotype has only a few counts. This chain links TRBV4-1 with TRBJ2-3; 10 bases are shared with TRBD2. The CDR3 is made up of 15 amino acids. Germline trimming cut 4 bases from V and 1 base from J; bases unmatched to any gene: 2. From germline, CDR1 is MGHRA and CDR2 YSYEKL. CDR3 bases: TGCGCCAGCAGCCGAGGGACTAGCGGCACAGATACGCAGTATTTT. Translation: CASSRGTSGTDTQYF.

With regard to this clonotype: At one boundary the junction diverges from the germline segment, which might be a read error. This chain joins TRBV2 and TRBJ2-1; D might be TRBD2 (6 bases). Germline CDR1 SNHLY, CDR2 FYNNEI. The CDR3 is made up of 13 amino acids. In DNA, the CDR3 is TGTGCCAGCAGTGCGGGACTTGGAGATGAGCTGTTCTTC. Protein product: CASSAGLGDELFF.

This clonotype was seen many times. The chain has TRBV7-2 and TRBJ1-5; D uncertain. Between the trimmed V and J ends, which lost 5 bases and 2 bases, there was a span of 7 bases. The CDR3 spans 13 residues. Germline V gene sequence: CDR1 SGHTA, CDR2 FQGNSA. CDR3 nucleotide sequence: TGTGCCAGCAGCCTCGTAGGCAATCAGCCCCAGCATTTT. Amino acid sequence: CASSLVGNQPQHF.

This clonotype was observed at least ten times. This rearrangement joins TRBV7-2 to TRBJ2-5; D is ambiguous. The CDR3 length is 15 residues. Germline CDR1 is SGHTA and CDR2 is FQGNSA. Trimming pared 7 bases from V and 4 bases from J, leaving 19 bases between. For the CDR3, the DNA is TGTGCCAGCACGCTTTTGGCCTCCGGCGTAGAGACCCAGTACTTC. This translates into CASTLLASGVETQYF.

This clonotype appeared a single time. The V and J genes are TRBV3-1 and TRBJ2-5; D call uncertain. CDR3 length equals 13 residues. CDR1 is LGHDT, CDR2 YNNKEL, per germline (reference sequence). Deletions cut 2 bases from V and 0 bases from J, with 4 bases between. The CDR3 DNA sequence: TGTGCCAGCAGCCAACATAACCAAGAGACCCAGTACTTC. Protein product: CASSQHNQETQYF.

This clonotype was found many times. The chain uses TRBV12-3 or TRBV12-4 and TRBJ1-5; D unclear. Trimming took 6 bases from V and 9 from J, leaving 15 bases between them. The CDR3 runs to 13 residues. The CDR3 nucleotides read TGTGCCAGCAGCGACATGGTTGGGTCGCCCCAGCATTTT. Its translation is CASSDMVGSPQHF.

The sample holds many counts of this clonotype. The genes are TRBV20-1 and TRBJ2-3, with 7 bases lining up with TRBD1. The germline gives CDR1 DFQATT, CDR2 SNEGSKA (reference sequence). V was pared by 2 bases and J by 0 bases, with 5 bases of the junction left unmatched. The CDR3 spans 15 residues. The CDR3 bases are TGCAGTGCTAGACATGACAGGGCGAGCACAGATACGCAGTATTTT. This codes for CSARHDRASTDTQYF.

This clonotype was observed at least ten times. The chain combines TRBV11-2 with TRBJ2-5; 9 positions match TRBD1. CDR1 is SGHAT, CDR2 FQNNGV, per germline. The CDR3 sequence is 13 residues long. V was clipped by 5 bases and J by 5 bases; unmatched bases: 3. CDR3 residues: CASSPGQGETQYF. CDR3 DNA: TGTGCCAGCAGCCCAGGACAGGGGGAGACCCAGTACTTC.

V and J are TRBV7-3 and TRBJ2-1, with 7 bases matching TRBD2. The germline CDR1 and CDR2 sequences are SGHTA and FQGTGA. V trimming: 2 bases; J trimming: 2 bases; junction bases outside the gene matches: 12. This CDR3 spans 18 amino acids. The CDR3 nucleotides read TGTGCCAGCAGCTTATCGGGTGAGCGGGGAGGCACCTACAATGAGCAGTTCTTC. Translation gives CASSLSGERGGTYNEQFF.

The table lists this clonotype with many counts. This CDR3 is CASSLLAGNNNEQFF. Written as DNA, the CDR3 is TGTGCCAGCAGCTTACTAGCGGGCAATAACAATGAGCAGTTCTTC. The chain is built from TRBV2 and TRBJ2-1; the match to TRBD2 covers 9 bases. This CDR3 has 15 amino acids. The V gene end was trimmed by 6 bases and the J gene end by 5 bases; junction bases not matched to a gene: 8. The germline CDR1 and CDR2 sequences are SNHLY and FYNNEI.

This clonotype was seen many times. The chain uses TRBV4-1 and TRBJ2-1, with D tentatively TRBD1 (5 bases). Trimming cost V 4 bases and J 7 bases, with 11 bases left between them. This CDR3 has 13 residues. Germline loops: CDR1 MGHRA, CDR2 YSYEKL. CDR3 residues: CASSLQGMNEQFF. The CDR3 region has the DNA TGCGCCAGCAGCCTCCAGGGTATGAATGAGCAGTTCTTC.

About this clonotype: The junction shows a germline mismatch at one end, possibly a read error. The J gene is TRBJ2-1, the V gene TRBV5-1; maybe TRBD1 (5 bases). The CDR3 runs 15 residues. CDR1 SGHRS and CDR2 YFSETQ come from the germline V gene. The CDR3 nucleotides are TGCGCTAGCAGCTTGGTACAGGTCTCCTACAATGAGCAGTTCTTC. The encoded protein is CASSLVQVSYNEQFF.

Points on this clonotype: The junction departs from germline at one end; a sequencing error may be responsible. This rearrangement joins TRBV7-2 to TRBJ2-4, with D possibly TRBD2 on 6 matching bases. The CDR3 is 16 residues long. Germline lookup yields CDR1 SGHTA and CDR2 FQGNSA. The CDR3 DNA sequence: TGTGCCAGCAGCTTACGTGCGGGGTTAGCCAAAAACATTCAGTGCTTC. It specifies CASSLRAGLAKNIQCF. Full variable domain (missing parts from reference TRBV7-2 and TRBJ2-4): GAGVSQSPSNKVTEKGKDVELRCDPISGHTALYWYRQSLGQGLEFLIYFQGNSAPDKSGLPSDRFSAERTGGSVSTLTIQRTQQEDSAVYLCASSLRAGLAKNIQCFGAGTRLSVL.

This clonotype was observed at least ten times. The rearrangement links TRBV24-1 to TRBJ1-1; the D gene is possibly TRBD1 (6 bases). Trimming pared 4 bases from V and 1 base from J, leaving 18 bases between. The CDR3 covers 17 residues. Germline V gives CDR1 KGHDR, CDR2 SFDVKD. CDR3 residues: CATSEKRQEMGNTEAFF. CDR3 nucleotide sequence: TGTGCCACCAGTGAGAAACGACAGGAGATGGGGAACACTGAAGCTTTCTTT.

This clonotype came up many times. The J gene is TRBJ2-1, the V gene TRBV4-2; no clear D. Deletions cut 0 bases from V and 10 bases from J, with 10 bases between. In germline, CDR1 is LGHNA, CDR2 YNFKEQ. There are 13 residues in the CDR3. DNA for the CDR3: TGTGCCAGCAGCCAAGACCAAAGAGGAGAGCAGTTCTTC. Amino acids: CASSQDQRGEQFF.

The chain has TRBV20-1 and TRBJ2-1, with 9 positions matching TRBD2. Losses at the gene ends were 0 bases for V and 7 bases for J; bases not matched to a gene: 10. Per the germline V gene, CDR1 is DFQATT and CDR2 is SNEGSKA (reference sequence). CDR3 length: 16 residues. CDR3 nucleotides: TGCAGTGCTAGAGAGCAGGAAGCGGGGGGACTAAATGAGCAGTTCTTC. Translation gives CSAREQEAGGLNEQFF.

This clonotype was found many times. The chain links TRBV11-2 to TRBJ2-3; D is unresolved. The CDR3 length is 12 residues. Germline values: CDR1 SGHAT, CDR2 FQNNGV. Deletions cut 5 bases from V and 5 bases from J, with 8 bases between. The CDR3 DNA reads TGTGCCAGCAGCCTCAACGGAGATACGCAGTATTTT. Translated: CASSLNGDTQYF.

This clonotype appeared many times. The chain recombines TRBV7-9 with TRBJ1-1; D not certain. From germline, CDR1 is SEHNR and CDR2 FQNEAQ (reference sequence). CDR3 length: 14 residues. With 0 bases removed from V and 4 bases from J, the gap between germline ends came to 9 bases. CDR3 residues: CASSLAMAGTEAFF. CDR3 bases: TGTGCCAGCAGCTTAGCAATGGCTGGCACTGAAGCTTTCTTT.

This clonotype was seen many times. The chain combines TRBV19 with TRBJ1-5; a possible D gene is TRBD1 (6 bases). Germline assignment: CDR1 LNHDA and CDR2 SQIVND (reference sequence). Trimming cost V 3 bases and J 3 bases, with 12 bases left between them. There are 15 residues in the CDR3. For the CDR3, the DNA is TGTGCCAGTAGTATTGACAGGCGATCCAATCAGCCCCAGCATTTT. This codes for CASSIDRRSNQPQHF.

This clonotype was counted ten times or more. The rearrangement uses TRBV18 and TRBJ2-1; the D gene is possibly TRBD2 (7 bases). The CDR3 sequence is 17 residues long. Germline CDR1 and CDR2: KGHSH and LQKENI. V gave up 1 base and J gave up 0 bases, with 13 bases separating them. CDR3 nucleotide sequence: TGTGCCAGCTCACCACAAAGGGGGGGGACCTCCTACAATGAGCAGTTCTTC. Its protein product is CASSPQRGGTSYNEQFF.

The V gene is TRBV29-1, the J gene TRBJ1-1; D is uncertain. Deletions cut 4 bases from V and 5 bases from J, with 14 bases between. Germline assignment: CDR1 SQVTM and CDR2 ANQGSEA. This CDR3 region has 13 residues. CDR3 coding DNA: TGCAGCGTTGGTTGGCTAGAAGGGACTGAAGCTTTCTTT. As protein: CSVGWLEGTEAFF.

This clonotype was observed many times. The rearrangement uses TRBV25-1 and TRBJ1-1; D gene uncertain. The CDR3 totals 11 residues. Germline loops: CDR1 MGHDK, CDR2 SYGVNS. V was shortened by 10 bases and J by 1 base, with 7 bases between the two germline ends. The CDR3 DNA reads as TGTGCCACCCGGAAGAACACTGAAGCTTTCTTT. Its translation: CATRKNTEAFF.

This clonotype was seen repeatedly, ten times or more. This chain joins TRBV20-1 and TRBJ2-2; D unresolved. CDR1 is DFQATT, CDR2 SNEGSKA, per germline (reference sequence). Trimming took 2 bases from V and 0 from J, leaving 16 bases between them. This CDR3 comprises 17 residues. CDR3 sequence (DNA): TGCAGTGCTAGAAATCATGCCGGCACAGCGAACACCGGGGAGCTGTTTTTT. It encodes CSARNHAGTANTGELFF.

The table lists this clonotype with many counts. This rearrangement joins TRBV7-3 to TRBJ2-1; TRBD2 might be the D (6 bases). Germline V gene sequence: CDR1 SGHTA, CDR2 FQGTGA. V lost 2 bases and J lost 9, with 17 bases in between. CDR3 length: 15 residues. The CDR3 reads CASSLVARTIGEQFF. CDR3 bases: TGTGCCAGCAGCTTAGTCGCCCGGACTATAGGTGAGCAGTTCTTC.

This clonotype was seen repeatedly, ten times or more. This chain uses TRBV20-1 with TRBJ2-7; 7 nucleotides match TRBD1. The CDR3 is 12 residues long. The V and J ends lost 3 bases and 2 bases, in that order; junction bases with no gene match: 1. The germline CDR1 and CDR2 sequences are DFQATT and SNEGSKA (reference sequence). The CDR3 reads CSARGTAYEQYF. The CDR3 coding sequence is TGCAGTGCTAGGGGGACAGCCTACGAGCAGTACTTC.

This clonotype was observed a few times. A much larger clone lies a single base off, so this may be a read error. The V call is TRBV28, the J call TRBJ1-2; tentative D call: TRBD1 (6 bases). In germline, CDR1 is MDHEN, CDR2 SYDVKM. The CDR3 is 14 residues long. This CDR3 is CASSPGTPNYGCTF. Here the CDR3 DNA reads TGTGCCAGCAGTCCCGGGACACCTAACTATGGCTGCACCTTC.

This clonotype was seen many times. The J gene is TRBJ2-1, the V gene TRBV7-2, with 7 bases lining up with TRBD2. The CDR3 contains 15 residues. With V trimmed by 5 bases and J by 1 base, 5 bases remained unmatched. Germline V gives CDR1 SGHTA, CDR2 FQGNSA. The CDR3 bases are TGTGCCAGCAGCGGATGGGACTATTCCTACAATGAGCAGTTCTTC. Translated: CASSGWDYSYNEQFF.

This clonotype has a single count. The rearrangement links TRBV5-1 to TRBJ2-5; 10 positions match TRBD2. Germline V gene sequence: CDR1 SGHRS, CDR2 YFSETQ. J gave up 4 bases and V 1 base, and 7 bases lay outside the gene matches. The CDR3 has 16 amino acids. CDR3 sequence reads: CASSLRGTSVGETQYF. Here the CDR3 DNA reads TGCGCCAGCAGCTTGCGAGGGACTAGCGTTGGAGAGACCCAGTACTTC.

At least ten counts were recorded for this clonotype. J is TRBJ1-1 and V is TRBV6-2 or TRBV6-3, with 8 bases lining up with TRBD1. After removal of 5 bases from V and 5 bases from J, the junction contained 7 bases not matched to a gene. Germline V CDR1 and CDR2: MNHEY, SVGEGT. This CDR3 comprises 14 residues. For the CDR3, the DNA is TGTGCCAGCAGTCAGACACAGGGGGAAACTGAAGCTTTCTTT. It is translated as CASSQTQGETEAFF.